A selection of T cell receptor beta chains follows, all from one sample in a study of chemoradiotherapy in HPV16-positive cancers. The data were produced by immunoSEQ multiplex PCR, yet TCRdb's version contains in-frame clones alone and is incomplete. The table lists about 9,200 clones, roughly three quarters of them singletons. This sample was obtained from a patient who underwent chemoradiotherapy. The origin of the receptors is a human donor with HPV-associated anogenital cancer. Both conserved end residues are part of each CDR3. A D gene is named only where the DNA matches it firmly. Size values are once, few and many counts, or a class for expanded clones, and some rows have none.

v_call	d_call	clone_size	j_call	cdr3_nt	cdr3_aa
TRBV18	-	-	TRBJ1-1	TGTGCCAGCTCACGAAACACAGGATCCCTCGCTGAAGCTTTCTTT	CASSRNTGSLAEAFF
TRBV7-3	-	few	TRBJ1-1	TGTGCCAGCAGCCAGATCCACGGGGGCACTGAAGCTTTCTTT	CASSQIHGGTEAFF
TRBV19	-	-	TRBJ2-2	TGTGCCAGTAGTATAACGGGGAATTGGGAGCTGTTTTTT	CASSITGNWELFF
TRBV5-1	-	-	TRBJ2-5	TGCGCCAGCAGCTTGGACCAAGAGACCCAGTACTTC	CASSLDQETQYF
TRBV28	-	-	TRBJ2-1	TGTGCCAGCAGCGACAACAATGAGCAGTTCTTC	CASSDNNEQFF
TRBV4-1	TRBD1	-	TRBJ1-2	TGCGCCAGCAGCCAAGATCGGAACAGGGGGATCTATGGCTACACCTTC	CASSQDRNRGIYGYTF
TRBV7-9	-	-	TRBJ2-1	TGTGCCAGCAGCTTGCGGCAGTCCTCCTACAATGAGCAGTTCTTC	CASSLRQSSYNEQFF
TRBV5-5	-	-	TRBJ1-6	TGTGCCAGCAGCTCAACCAACACCCCACCCCTCCACTTT	CASSSTNTPPLHF
TRBV7-9	-	-	TRBJ2-1	TGTGCCAGCAGCTCCGCCATACGGGGGAATGAGCAGTTCTTC	CASSSAIRGNEQFF
TRBV4-1	-	-	TRBJ1-1	TGCGCCAGCAGCCAACCGCTGAACACTGAAGCTTTCTTT	CASSQPLNTEAFF
TRBV9	TRBD1	-	TRBJ2-1	TGTGCCAGCAGCGCACGACAGGGTACCTACAATGAGCAGTTCTTC	CASSARQGTYNEQFF
TRBV19	-	-	TRBJ2-5	TGTGCCAGTAGTACGCCGGGCCAAGAGACCCAGTACTTC	CASSTPGQETQYF
TRBV12-5	TRBD1	-	TRBJ1-1	TGTGCTAGTGGCCATGCCCCCAAGGACAGGGGAGAAGCCACTGAAGCTTTCTTT	CASGHAPKDRGEATEAFF
TRBV28	-	-	TRBJ1-3	TGTGCCAGCAGTGCTTTCCAATCTGGAAACACCATATATTTT	CASSAFQSGNTIYF
TRBV5-1	-	few	TRBJ2-5	TGCGCCAGCAGCTTCAGGGAGGAAGAGACCCAGTACTTC	CASSFREEETQYF
TRBV19	-	-	TRBJ2-2	TGTGCCAGTGGGCGAGTCGGGGAGCTGTTTTTT	CASGRVGELFF
TRBV7-9	TRBD2	-	TRBJ2-7	TGTGCCAGCAGCTCCGGGACTAGCTACGAGCAGTACTTC	CASSSGTSYEQYF
TRBV10-3	-	-	TRBJ2-2	TGTGCCGGCCGGGCCGAGGGGTCCACCGGGGAGCTGTTTTTT	CAGRAEGSTGELFF
TRBV2	-	-	TRBJ1-1	TGTGCCAGCAGTCTTGAGGCTACCGGGAACACTGAAGCTTTCTTT	CASSLEATGNTEAFF
TRBV7-3	-	-	TRBJ2-6	TGTGCCAGCAGCTTATACCCCTCAGCGGGGGCCAACGTCCTGACTTTC	CASSLYPSAGANVLTF
TRBV5-1	TRBD1	-	TRBJ2-5	TGCGCCAGCAGCCGGACAGGGGGCGAGGAGACCCAGTACTTC	CASSRTGGEETQYF
TRBV7-9	-	-	TRBJ1-6	TGTGCCAGCAGCCCCCACCGTGATCATTCACCCCTCCACTTT	CASSPHRDHSPLHF
TRBV4-1	TRBD2	once	TRBJ2-1	TGCGCCAGCATTCCGCTAGCGGGGGGAACGGTCGGGGAGCAGTTCTTC	CASIPLAGGTVGEQFF
TRBV7-6	-	few	TRBJ1-6	TGTGCCAGCAGCTCAGCCTATAATTCACCCCTCCACTTT	CASSSAYNSPLHF
TRBV5-6	-	-	TRBJ1-1	TGTGCCAGCAGCTTGGGTCACTACAGAGGGACTGAAGCTTTCTTT	CASSLGHYRGTEAFF
TRBV5-1	-	-	TRBJ2-7	TGCGCCAGCAGCTTGGGGGCTGATTCCTACGAGCAGTACTTC	CASSLGADSYEQYF
TRBV29-1	-	-	TRBJ1-1	TGCAGCGTAGACCGTACAACAATAATAGGGTTAAACACTGAAGCTTTCTTT	CSVDRTTIIGLNTEAFF
TRBV19	-	-	TRBJ2-7	TGTGCCAGTAGTACACACTTCAGGGCCGAGCAGTACTTC	CASSTHFRAEQYF
TRBV4-1	-	-	TRBJ1-1	TGCGCCAGCAGCCAAGATCCCGCAGGTAAGGTACCTTTCTTT	CASSQDPAGKVPFF
TRBV5-1	-	-	TRBJ1-1	TGCGCCAGCAGATATGAGGTGGGACAGAACACTGAAGCTTTCTTT	CASRYEVGQNTEAFF
TRBV2	-	few	TRBJ1-1	TGTGCCAGCAGGGACGGATTAACTGAAGCTTTCTTT	CASRDGLTEAFF
TRBV6-5	TRBD2	-	TRBJ2-5	TGTGCCAGCAGCCGCGGGGGACTACCCGAAGAGACCCAGTACTTC	CASSRGGLPEETQYF
TRBV19	-	-	TRBJ1-1	TGTGCCAGTAGTACCCCCTCCCGGGTTTGGGGAAACACTGAAGCTTTCTTT	CASSTPSRVWGNTEAFF
TRBV5-1	-	-	TRBJ2-7	TGCGCCAGCAGCTTGAGCTCCAACTACGAGCAGTACTTC	CASSLSSNYEQYF
TRBV5-1	-	few	TRBJ1-1	TGCGCCAGCAGTTTAAACGGTCAGGGGACTGAAGCTTTCTTT	CASSLNGQGTEAFF
TRBV28	-	-	TRBJ1-5	TGTGCCAGCAGTTTTCTCCTGGGTCAGCCCCAGCATTTT	CASSFLLGQPQHF
TRBV11-2	TRBD1	-	TRBJ1-1	TGTGCCAGCAGTTCAAACCGGGACAGTGAAGCTTTCTTT	CASSSNRDSEAFF
TRBV2	TRBD2	once	TRBJ2-3	TGTGCCAGCCTGGCGGACCCTCGGGGGGATAGGCAGTATTTT	CASLADPRGDRQYF
TRBV4-1	-	-	TRBJ2-7	TGCGCCAGCAGCCGAGAAAGCACATACTCCTACGAGCAGTACTTC	CASSRESTYSYEQYF
TRBV5-1	-	-	TRBJ2-2	TGCGCCAGCAGCTTGGTAGGCGACGGGGAGCTGTTTTTT	CASSLVGDGELFF
TRBV9	TRBD1	-	TRBJ2-1	TGTGCCAGCAGCTTAACAGGGGGCACTACGTACAATGAGCAGTTCTTC	CASSLTGGTTYNEQFF
TRBV9	TRBD1	-	TRBJ1-6	TGTGCCAGCAGCGTACAGGGGGGACCCCTCCACTTT	CASSVQGGPLHF
TRBV2	-	-	TRBJ1-4	TGTGCCAGCAGTGAAAGGGGGGGAACTAATGAAAAACTGTTTTTT	CASSERGGTNEKLFF
TRBV18	-	-	TRBJ2-5	TGTGCCAGCTCACCACCGGATGCCAGGGCCCTCCGGACCCAGTACTTC	CASSPPDARALRTQYF
TRBV28	-	-	TRBJ1-1	TGTGCCAGCAGTTTGGTGTCGGTTGACACTGAAGCTTTCTTT	CASSLVSVDTEAFF